Sequencing of this T cell receptor (beta chain) was carried out in a study of T cell responses to AZD1222 COVID-19 vaccine. Overall study findings and caveats: Spike-specific TCR breadth and depth went up after people got two AZD1222 doses. As reported, nearly half of all spike-specific TCRs target variant regions that are unmutated.

The table came from immunoSEQ multiplex PCR; TCRdb's copy has only in-frame clones and leaves some out. The repertoire holds about 90,000 clones, 80% to 90% seen once, with approximately 10% in the top ten. The CDR3 has 15 amino acids. Trimming cost V 0 bases and J 8 bases; bases outside gene matches: 9. Germline V CDR1 and CDR2: LGHDT, YNNKEL (reference sequence). Worth noting for this clone: Its antigen is currently unknown.

The sequence derives from an adult in good health. Sequenced material: peripheral blood, taken on day 0 of MenACWY control vaccination. The genes are TRBV3-1 (or the pseudogene TRBV3-2) and TRBJ1-2, with 7 bases lining up with TRBD1. The CDR3 DNA follows: TGTGCCAGCAGCCAAGATTACGGCAGGGGGGCGGGCTACACCTTC. It translates to CASSQDYGRGAGYTF.